Sequencing of this T cell receptor (beta chain) was carried out in a study of cytomegalovirus exposure and HLA in healthy donors. In the case of this clone: The antigen remains unidentified.

Overall study findings and caveats: Fewer N-insertions than the approximately 610-donor mean were reportedly shown by an Asian-associated ancestry cluster in a later analysis. A later look showed TCR association rates differing by HLA locus, highest for DRB1 and lowest for HLA-C.

PCR used 60 Vbeta primers and 13 Jbeta primers. Generated by immunoSEQ multiplex PCR, the TCRdb table keeps only in-frame clones and is missing some. Altogether under 95,000 clones are present, 72% being singletons, with the ten largest covering 9.5% to 13%. With V trimmed by 6 bases and J by 3 bases, 9 bases remained unmatched. CDR1 is SNHLY, CDR2 FYNNEI, per germline. The CDR3 sequence is 15 residues long. The sequence was obtained from a woman aged 40-49 years in good health and CMV-seropositive. What was sequenced was PBMCs. The chain employs TRBV2 and TRBJ2-7, with 9 bases fitting TRBD2. DNA for the CDR3: TGTGCCAGCAGCCCAGCGGGGGGCTTACTCTACGAGCAGTACTTC. Translating it yields CASSPAGGLLYEQYF.